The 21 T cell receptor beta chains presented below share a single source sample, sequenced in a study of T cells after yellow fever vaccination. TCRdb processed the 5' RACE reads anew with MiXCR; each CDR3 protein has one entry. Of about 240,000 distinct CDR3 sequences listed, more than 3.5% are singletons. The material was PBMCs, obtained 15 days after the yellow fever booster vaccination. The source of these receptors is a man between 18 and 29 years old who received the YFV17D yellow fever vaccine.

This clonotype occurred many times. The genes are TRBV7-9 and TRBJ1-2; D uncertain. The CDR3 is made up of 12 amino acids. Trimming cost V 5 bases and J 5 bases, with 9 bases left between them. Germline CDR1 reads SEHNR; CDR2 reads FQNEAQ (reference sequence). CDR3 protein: CASSEQVYGYTF. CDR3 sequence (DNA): TGTGCCAGCAGCGAACAAGTTTATGGCTACACCTTC. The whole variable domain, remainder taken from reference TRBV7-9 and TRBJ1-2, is DTGVSQNPRHKITKRGQNVTFRCDPISEHNRLYWYRQTLGQGPEFLTYFQNEAQLEKSRLLSDRFSAERPKGSFSTLEIQRTEQGDSAMYLCASSEQVYGYTFGSGTRLTVV.

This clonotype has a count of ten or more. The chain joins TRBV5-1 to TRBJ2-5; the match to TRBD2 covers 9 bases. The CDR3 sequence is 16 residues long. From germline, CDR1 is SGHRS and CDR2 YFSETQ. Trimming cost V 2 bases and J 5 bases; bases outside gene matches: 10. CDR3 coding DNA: TGCGCCAGCAGCTTCTTGGCTAGCGGGGCGGGGGAGACCCAGTACTTC. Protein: CASSFLASGAGETQYF.

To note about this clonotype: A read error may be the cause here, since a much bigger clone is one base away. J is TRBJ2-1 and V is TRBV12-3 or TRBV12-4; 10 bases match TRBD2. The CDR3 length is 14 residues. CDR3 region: CASSFSGGTGEQLF. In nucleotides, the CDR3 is TGTGCCAGCAGTTTTAGCGGGGGGACGGGTGAGCAGCTCTTC.

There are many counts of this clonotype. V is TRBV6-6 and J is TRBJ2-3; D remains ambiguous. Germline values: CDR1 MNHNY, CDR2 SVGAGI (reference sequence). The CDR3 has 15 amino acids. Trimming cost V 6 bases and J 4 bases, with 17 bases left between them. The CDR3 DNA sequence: TGTGCCAGCAGCCAAGTCGGGCTGGGCTCAGATACGCAGTATTTT. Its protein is CASSQVGLGSDTQYF.

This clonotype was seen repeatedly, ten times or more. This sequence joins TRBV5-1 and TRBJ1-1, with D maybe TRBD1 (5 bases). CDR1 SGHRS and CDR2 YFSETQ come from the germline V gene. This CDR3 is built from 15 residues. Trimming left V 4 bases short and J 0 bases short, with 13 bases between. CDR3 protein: CASSGSRQLNTEAFF. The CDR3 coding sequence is TGCGCCAGCAGCGGGAGCAGACAGCTGAACACTGAAGCTTTCTTT.

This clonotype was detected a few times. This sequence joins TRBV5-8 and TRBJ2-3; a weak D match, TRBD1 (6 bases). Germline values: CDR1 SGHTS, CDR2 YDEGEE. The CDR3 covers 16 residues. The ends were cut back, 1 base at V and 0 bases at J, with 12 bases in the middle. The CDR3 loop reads CASSLRTVPSTDTQYF. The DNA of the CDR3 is TGTGCCAGCAGCTTGAGGACAGTACCTAGCACAGATACGCAGTATTTT. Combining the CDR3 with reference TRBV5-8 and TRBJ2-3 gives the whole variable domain EAGVTQSPTHLIKTRGQQATLRCSPISGHTSVYWYQQALGLGLQFLLWYDEGEERNRGNFPPRFSGRQFPNYSSELNVNALELEDSALYLCASSLRTVPSTDTQYFGPGTRLTVL.

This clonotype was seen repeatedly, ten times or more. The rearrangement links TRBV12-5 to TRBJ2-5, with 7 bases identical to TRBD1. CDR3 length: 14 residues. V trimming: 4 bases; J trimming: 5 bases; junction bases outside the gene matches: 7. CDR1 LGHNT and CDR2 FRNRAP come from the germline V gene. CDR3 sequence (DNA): TGTGCTAGTGGTTGGGGACAGCTGGGGGAGACCCAGTACTTC. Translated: CASGWGQLGETQYF.

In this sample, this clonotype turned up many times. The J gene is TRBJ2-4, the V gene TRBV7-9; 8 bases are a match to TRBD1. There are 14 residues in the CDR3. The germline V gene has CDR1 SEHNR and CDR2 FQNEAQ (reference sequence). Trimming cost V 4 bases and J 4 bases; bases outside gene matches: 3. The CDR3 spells CASSSRTGKNIQYF. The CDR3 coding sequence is TGTGCCAGCAGCTCCAGGACAGGGAAAAACATTCAGTACTTC.

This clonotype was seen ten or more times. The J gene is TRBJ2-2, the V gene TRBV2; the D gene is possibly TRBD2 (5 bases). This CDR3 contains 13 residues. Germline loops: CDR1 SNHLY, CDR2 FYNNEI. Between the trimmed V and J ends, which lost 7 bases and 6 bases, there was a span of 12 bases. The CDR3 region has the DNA TGTGCCAGCAAGGCTCGGGGTCCCGGGGAGCTGTTTTTT. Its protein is CASKARGPGELFF.

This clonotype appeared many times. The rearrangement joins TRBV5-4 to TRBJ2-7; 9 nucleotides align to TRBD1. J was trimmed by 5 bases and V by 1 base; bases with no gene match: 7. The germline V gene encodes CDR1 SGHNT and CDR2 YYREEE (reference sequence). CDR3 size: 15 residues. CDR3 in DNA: TGTGCCAGCAGCTTGACAGGGGGCCCTTTCCACGAGCAGTACGTC. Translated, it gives CASSLTGGPFHEQYV.

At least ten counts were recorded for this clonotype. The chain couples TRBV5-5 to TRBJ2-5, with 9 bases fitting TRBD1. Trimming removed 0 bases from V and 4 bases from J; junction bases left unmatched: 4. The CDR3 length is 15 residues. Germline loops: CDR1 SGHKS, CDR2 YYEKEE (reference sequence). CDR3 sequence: CASSLVTGGGETQYF. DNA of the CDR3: TGTGCCAGCAGCTTGGTGACAGGGGGGGGAGAGACCCAGTACTTC.

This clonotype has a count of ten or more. CDR3 sequence reads: CASSVGANYGYTF. The CDR3 DNA is TGTGCCAGCAGTGTGGGTGCCAACTATGGCTACACCTTC. J is TRBJ1-2 and V is TRBV6-4; D is uncertain. V shed 4 bases and J shed 2 bases, with 8 bases lying between them. The CDR3 sequence is 13 residues long. Germline CDR1 MRHNA, CDR2 SNTAGT.

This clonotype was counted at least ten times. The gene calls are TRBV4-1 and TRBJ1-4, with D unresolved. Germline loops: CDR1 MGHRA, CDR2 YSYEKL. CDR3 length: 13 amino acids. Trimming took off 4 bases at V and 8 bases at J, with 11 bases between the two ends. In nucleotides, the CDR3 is TGCGCCAGCAGCCCGCTAGCGGGCGAAAAACTGTTTTTT. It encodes CASSPLAGEKLFF.

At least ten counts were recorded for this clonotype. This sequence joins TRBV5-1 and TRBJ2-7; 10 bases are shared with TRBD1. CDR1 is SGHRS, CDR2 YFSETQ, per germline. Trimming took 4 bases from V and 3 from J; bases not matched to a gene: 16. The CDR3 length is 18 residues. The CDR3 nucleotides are TGCGCCAGCAGCCCCTTAGGGGGCTTAGGACAGGGGGTCTACGAGCAGTACTTC. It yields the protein CASSPLGGLGQGVYEQYF.

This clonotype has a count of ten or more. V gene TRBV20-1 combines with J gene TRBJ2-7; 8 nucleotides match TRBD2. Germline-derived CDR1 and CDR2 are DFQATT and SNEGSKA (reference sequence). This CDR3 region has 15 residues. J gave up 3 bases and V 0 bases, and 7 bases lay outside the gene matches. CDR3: CSAREERGSFYEQYV. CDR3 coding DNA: TGCAGTGCTAGAGAAGAGCGGGGGTCTTTCTACGAGCAGTACGTC.

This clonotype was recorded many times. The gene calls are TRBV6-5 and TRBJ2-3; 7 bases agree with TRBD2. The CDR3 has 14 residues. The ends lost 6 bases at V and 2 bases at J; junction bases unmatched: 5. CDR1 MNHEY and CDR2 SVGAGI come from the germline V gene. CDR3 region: CASRREAFTDTQYF. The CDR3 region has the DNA TGTGCCAGCAGACGGGAGGCGTTCACAGATACGCAGTATTTT.

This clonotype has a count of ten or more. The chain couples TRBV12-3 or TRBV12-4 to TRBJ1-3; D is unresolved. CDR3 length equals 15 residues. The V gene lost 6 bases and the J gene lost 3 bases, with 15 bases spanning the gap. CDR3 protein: CASSPTDIGGNTIYF. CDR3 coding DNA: TGTGCCAGCAGCCCCACAGATATCGGTGGAAACACCATATATTTT.

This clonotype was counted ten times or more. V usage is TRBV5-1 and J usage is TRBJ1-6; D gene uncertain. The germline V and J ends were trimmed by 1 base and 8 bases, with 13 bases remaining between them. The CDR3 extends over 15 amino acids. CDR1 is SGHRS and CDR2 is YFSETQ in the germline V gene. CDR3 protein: CASSLSPTADSPLHF. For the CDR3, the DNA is TGCGCCAGCAGCTTGTCCCCTACGGCCGATTCACCCCTCCACTTT.

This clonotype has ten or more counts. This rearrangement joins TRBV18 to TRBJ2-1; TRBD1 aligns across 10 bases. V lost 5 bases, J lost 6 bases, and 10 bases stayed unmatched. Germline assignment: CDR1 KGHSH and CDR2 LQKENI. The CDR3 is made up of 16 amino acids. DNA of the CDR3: TGTGCCAGCTCAGTCCTCCCGGGACAGGGGTCCAATGAGCAGTTCTTC. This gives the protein CASSVLPGQGSNEQFF.

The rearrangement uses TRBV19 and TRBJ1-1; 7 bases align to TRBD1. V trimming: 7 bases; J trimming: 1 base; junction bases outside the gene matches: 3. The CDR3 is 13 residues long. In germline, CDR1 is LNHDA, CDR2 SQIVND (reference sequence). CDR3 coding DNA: TGTGCCAGTAAATACAGGGGGAACACTGAAGCTTTCTTT. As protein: CASKYRGNTEAFF.

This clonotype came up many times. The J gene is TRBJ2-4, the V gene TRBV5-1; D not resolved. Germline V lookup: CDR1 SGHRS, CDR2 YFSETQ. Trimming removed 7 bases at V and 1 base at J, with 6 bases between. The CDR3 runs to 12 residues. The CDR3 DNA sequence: TGCGCCAGCCCCGGGGCCAAAAACATTCAGTACTTC. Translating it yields CASPGAKNIQYF.